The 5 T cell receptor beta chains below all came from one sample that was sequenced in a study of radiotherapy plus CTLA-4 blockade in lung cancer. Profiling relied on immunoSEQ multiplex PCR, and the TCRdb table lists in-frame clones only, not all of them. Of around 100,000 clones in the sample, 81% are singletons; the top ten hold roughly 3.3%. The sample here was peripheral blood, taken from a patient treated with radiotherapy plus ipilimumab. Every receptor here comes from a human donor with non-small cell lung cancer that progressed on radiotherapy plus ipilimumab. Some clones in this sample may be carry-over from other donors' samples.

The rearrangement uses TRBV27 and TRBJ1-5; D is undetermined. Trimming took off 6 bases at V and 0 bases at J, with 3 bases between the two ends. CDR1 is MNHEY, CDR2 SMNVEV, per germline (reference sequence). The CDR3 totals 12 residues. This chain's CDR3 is CASSYSNQPQHF. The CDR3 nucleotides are TGTGCCAGCAGCTATAGCAATCAGCCCCAGCATTTT.

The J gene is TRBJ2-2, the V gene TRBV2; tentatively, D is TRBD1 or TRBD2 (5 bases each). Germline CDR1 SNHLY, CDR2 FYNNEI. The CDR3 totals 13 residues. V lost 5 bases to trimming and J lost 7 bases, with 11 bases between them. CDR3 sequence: CASSRTGRGELFF. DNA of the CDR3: TGTGCCAGCAGTCGGACGGGGCGCGGGGAGCTGTTTTTT.

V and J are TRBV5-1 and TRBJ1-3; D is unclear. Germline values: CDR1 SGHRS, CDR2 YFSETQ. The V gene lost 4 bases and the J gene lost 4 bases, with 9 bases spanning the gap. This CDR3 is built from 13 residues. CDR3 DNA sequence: TGCGCCAGCAGCCTATCGCGAGGAAACACCATATATTTT. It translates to CASSLSRGNTIYF.

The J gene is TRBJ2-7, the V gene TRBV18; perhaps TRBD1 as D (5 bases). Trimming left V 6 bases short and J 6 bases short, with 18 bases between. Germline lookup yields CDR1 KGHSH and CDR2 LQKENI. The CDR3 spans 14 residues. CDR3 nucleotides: TGTGCCAGCTCCGCGACAGTTACAAATAGCGAGCAGTACTTC. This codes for CASSATVTNSEQYF.

The CDR3 reads CASSQTQVQDGYTF. The CDR3 DNA is TGTGCCAGCAGCCAGACCCAGGTCCAGGATGGCTACACCTTC. V is TRBV6-6 and J is TRBJ1-2; D ambiguous. This CDR3 spans 14 amino acids. CDR1 and CDR2 (germline): MNHNY, SVGAGI (reference sequence). Trimming took off 6 bases at V and 6 bases at J, with 17 bases between the two ends.